Shown below are 13 T cell receptor beta chains from a single sample sequenced in a study of cytomegalovirus exposure and HLA in healthy donors. With 60 Vbeta and 13 Jbeta primers, the PCR was carried out. Clones were read by immunoSEQ multiplex PCR, and TCRdb kept only the in-frame ones, dropping some. Among 150,000 or so clones listed, roughly 77% were seen once. Sequencing input: PBMCs. These receptors were collected from a man aged 25-45 years in good health and CMV-seropositive.

With respect to this clone: The junction shows a germline mismatch at one end, possibly a read error. This chain uses TRBV5-1 with TRBJ2-6; D might be TRBD1 (6 bases). The CDR3 totals 15 residues. Germline lookup yields CDR1 SGHRS and CDR2 YFSETQ. CDR3 DNA: TGCGCCAGCAGCTTGGGGACAGCTGGGGCCAACGGCCTGACTTTC. As protein: CASSLGTAGANGLTF.

This rearrangement joins TRBV6-7 to TRBJ2-7; no definite D call. TRBV6-7 is placed among ORFs of uncertain function. This CDR3 has 12 amino acids. Trimming took off 2 bases at V and 5 bases at J, with 7 bases between the two ends. This chain's CDR3 is CASSYPLNEQYF. The CDR3 DNA reads as TGTGCCAGCAGTTACCCCCTTAACGAGCAGTACTTC.

The table lists this clone with a few counts. This rearrangement joins TRBV11-2 to TRBJ1-2; 12 bases are a match to TRBD1. The J segment lost 7 bases and the V segment lost 4 bases, leaving 4 bases of the junction unmatched. In germline, CDR1 is SGHAT, CDR2 FQNNGV. This CDR3 has 14 residues. CDR3 coding DNA: TGTGCCAGCAGCTCGGGACAGGGGGCCGTTGGCTACACCTTC. Its protein product is CASSSGQGAVGYTF.

This clone was seen just once. The genes are TRBV7-2 and TRBJ2-2; the match to TRBD2 covers 14 bases. The CDR3 extends over 17 amino acids. Germline-derived CDR1 and CDR2 are SGHTA and FQGNSA. V was clipped by 4 bases and J by 6 bases; unmatched bases: 7. CDR3 coding DNA: TGTGCCAGCAGCTCACGAGGACTAGCGGGAGGCTCCGGGGAGCTGTTTTTT. Translation gives CASSSRGLAGGSGELFF.

V and J are TRBV5-1 and TRBJ1-4, with D perhaps TRBD1 (5 bases). The CDR3 consists of 15 residues. The V end was cut by 1 base, the J end by 4 bases, with 11 bases between. Germline values: CDR1 SGHRS, CDR2 YFSETQ. The chain's CDR3 is CASSLQGGNNEKLFF. For the CDR3, the DNA is TGCGCCAGCAGCTTGCAGGGAGGGAATAATGAAAAACTGTTTTTT. Supplemented by reference TRBV5-1 and TRBJ1-4, the full variable domain reads KAGVTQTPRYLIKTRGQQVTLSCSPISGHRSVSWYQQTPGQGLQFLFEYFSETQRNKGNFPGRFSGRQFSNSRSEMNVSTLELGDSALYLCASSLQGGNNEKLFFGSGTQLSVL.

The genes are TRBV5-4 and TRBJ1-2; D may be TRBD1 (5 bases). The V gene's germline CDR1 is SGHNT and CDR2 YYREEE (reference sequence). CDR3 size: 14 residues. V was clipped by 2 bases and J by 6 bases, with 14 bases between them. Here the CDR3 reads CASSFPPRVDGYTF. The CDR3 DNA reads as TGTGCCAGCAGCTTTCCCCCCAGGGTGGATGGCTACACCTTC.

This clone was seen only once. The chain uses TRBV18 and TRBJ1-5; the match to TRBD1 covers 9 bases. Germline loops: CDR1 KGHSH, CDR2 LQKENI. V trimming: 0 bases; J trimming: 0 bases; junction bases outside the gene matches: 3. This CDR3 region has 17 residues. The CDR3 DNA is TGTGCCAGCTCACCACCGGGACAGGGAAATAGCAATCAGCCCCAGCATTTT. This translates into CASSPPGQGNSNQPQHF.

This chain links TRBV25-1 with TRBJ2-5, with TRBD2 matching over 8 bases. Trimming removed 6 bases from V and 2 bases from J; junction bases left unmatched: 5. Germline-derived CDR1 and CDR2 are MGHDK and SYGVNS. The CDR3 runs 14 residues. CDR3 residues: CASRSSGYQETQYF. DNA for the CDR3: TGTGCCAGCAGGTCTAGCGGGTATCAAGAGACCCAGTACTTC.

The CDR3 DNA reads as TGCGCCAGCAGCTCCGGGGAGACCCAGTACTTC. It is translated as CASSSGETQYF. J is TRBJ2-5 and V is TRBV5-1; D is ambiguous. The CDR3 has 11 residues. Germline V gene data show CDR1 as SGHRS and CDR2 as YFSETQ. V lost 3 bases and J lost 5, with 5 bases in between.

The chain recombines TRBV19 with TRBJ1-1; D unresolved. This CDR3 contains 13 residues. Germline CDR1 reads LNHDA; CDR2 reads SQIVND (reference sequence). V shed 1 base and J shed 2 bases, with 5 bases lying between them. Here the CDR3 reads CASSIATNTEAFF. DNA for the CDR3: TGTGCCAGTAGTATAGCGACTAACACTGAAGCTTTCTTT.

V and J are TRBV27 and TRBJ2-7, with D possibly matching TRBD2 (6 bases). The CDR3 spans 14 residues. V was clipped by 6 bases and J by 3 bases, with 15 bases between them. Germline loops: CDR1 MNHEY, CDR2 SMNVEV (reference sequence). The CDR3 nucleotides read TGTGCCAGCAGGAAAAGGGAGGTCCACTACGAGCAGTACTTC. Its translation is CASRKREVHYEQYF.

This clone showed up just a few times. This sequence joins TRBV19 and TRBJ1-1; 9 bases align to TRBD1. Per germline, CDR1 LNHDA and CDR2 SQIVND (reference sequence). This CDR3 is 16 amino acids long. With 5 bases clipped from V and 5 bases from J, the junction kept 12 bases outside the gene matches. CDR3 sequence: CASSPHRDRERTEAFF. The CDR3 nucleotides read TGTGCCAGTAGTCCTCACCGGGACAGGGAAAGGACTGAAGCTTTCTTT. Drawing the rest from reference TRBV19 and TRBJ1-1, the complete variable domain is DGGITQSPKYLFRKEGQNVTLSCEQNLNHDAMYWYRQDPGQGLRLIYYSQIVNDFQKGDIAEGYSVSREKKESFPLTVTSAQKNPTAFYLCASSPHRDRERTEAFFGQGTRLTVV.

The chain couples TRBV30 to TRBJ1-5; D is perhaps TRBD1 (5 bases). The CDR3 is made up of 15 amino acids. V was clipped by 2 bases and J by 1 base, with 12 bases between them. Germline-derived CDR1 and CDR2 are GTSNPN and SVGIG (reference sequence). CDR3 in DNA: TGTGCCTGGAGTAGGACATCTGGGAGCAATCAGCCCCAGCATTTT. The encoded protein is CAWSRTSGSNQPQHF.